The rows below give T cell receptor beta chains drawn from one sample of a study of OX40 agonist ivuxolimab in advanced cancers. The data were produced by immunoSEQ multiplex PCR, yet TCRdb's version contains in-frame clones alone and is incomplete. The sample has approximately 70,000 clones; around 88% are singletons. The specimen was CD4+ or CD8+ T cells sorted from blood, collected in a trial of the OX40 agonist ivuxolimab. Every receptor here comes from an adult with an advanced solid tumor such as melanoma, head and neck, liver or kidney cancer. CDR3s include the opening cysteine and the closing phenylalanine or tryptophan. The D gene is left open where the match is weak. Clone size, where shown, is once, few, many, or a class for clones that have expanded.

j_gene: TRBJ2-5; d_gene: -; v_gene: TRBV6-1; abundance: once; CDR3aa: CASSVQGYQETQYF; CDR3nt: TGTGCCAGCAGTGTACAGGGTTATCAAGAGACCCAGTACTTC
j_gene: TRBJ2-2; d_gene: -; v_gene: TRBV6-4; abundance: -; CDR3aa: CASSDGNTGELFF; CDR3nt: TGTGCCAGCAGTGACGGGAACACCGGGGAGCTGTTTTTT
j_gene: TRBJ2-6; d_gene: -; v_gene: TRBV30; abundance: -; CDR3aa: CAWSAGANVLTF; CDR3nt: TGTGCCTGGAGTGCGGGGGCCAACGTCCTGACTTTC
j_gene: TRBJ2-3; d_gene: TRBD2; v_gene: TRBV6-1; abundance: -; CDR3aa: CASTRSGGSTDTQYF; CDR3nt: TGTGCCAGCACAAGAAGCGGGGGGAGCACAGATACGCAGTATTTT
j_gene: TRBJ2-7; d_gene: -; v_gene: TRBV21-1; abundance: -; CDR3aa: CARGTGTSGLASEQYF; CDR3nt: TGTGCCCGCGGGACCGGGACTAGCGGGTTGGCATCCGAGCAGTACTTC
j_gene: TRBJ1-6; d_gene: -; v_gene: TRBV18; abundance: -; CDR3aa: CASSRGPREALHF; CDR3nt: TGTGCCAGCTCACGGGGGCCCCGAGAGGCCCTCCACTTT
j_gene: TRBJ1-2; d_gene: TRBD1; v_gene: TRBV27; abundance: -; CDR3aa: CASSPRDREHYGYTF; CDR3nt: TGTGCCAGCAGTCCCCGGGACAGGGAGCACTATGGCTACACCTTC
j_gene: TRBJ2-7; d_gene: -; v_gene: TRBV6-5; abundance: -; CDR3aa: CASSYSRQAAYEQYF; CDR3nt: TGTGCCAGCAGTTACTCGAGACAGGCCGCCTACGAGCAGTACTTC
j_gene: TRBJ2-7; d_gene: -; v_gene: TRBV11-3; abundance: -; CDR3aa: CASSLDPGTGAREQYF; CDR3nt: TGTGCCAGCAGCCTGGATCCCGGGACTGGAGCACGAGAGCAGTACTTC
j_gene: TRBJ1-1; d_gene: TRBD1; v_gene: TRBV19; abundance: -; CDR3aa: CASSARTGALNTEAFF; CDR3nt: TGTGCCAGTAGTGCCAGGACAGGGGCCCTGAACACTGAAGCTTTCTTT
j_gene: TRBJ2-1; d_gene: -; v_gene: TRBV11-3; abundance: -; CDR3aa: CASSLDQGGSSSYNEQFF; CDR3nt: TGTGCCAGCAGCTTAGATCAGGGCGGGTCGAGCTCCTACAATGAGCAGTTCTTC
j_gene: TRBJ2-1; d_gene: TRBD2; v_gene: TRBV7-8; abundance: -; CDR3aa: CASSSRRLAGDNEQFF; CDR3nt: TGTGCCAGCAGCTCACGCAGACTAGCGGGGGACAATGAGCAGTTCTTC
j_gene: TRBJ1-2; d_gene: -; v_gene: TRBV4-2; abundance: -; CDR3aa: CASSQDTGRPFYTF; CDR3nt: TGTGCCAGCAGCCAAGATACAGGGCGGCCCTTCTACACCTTC
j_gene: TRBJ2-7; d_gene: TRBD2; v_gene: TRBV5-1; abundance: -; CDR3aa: CASRAVSGDSYEQYF; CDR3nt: TGCGCCAGCCGCGCAGTTAGCGGGGATAGCTACGAGCAGTACTTC
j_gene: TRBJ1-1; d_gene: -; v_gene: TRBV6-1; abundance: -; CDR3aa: CASSGHSPNTEAFF; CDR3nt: TGTGCCAGCAGCGGACACAGCCCGAACACTGAAGCTTTCTTT
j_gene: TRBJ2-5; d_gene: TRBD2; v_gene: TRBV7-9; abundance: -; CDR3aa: CASSLGLAGPETQYF; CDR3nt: TGTGCCAGCAGCCTGGGACTAGCGGGGCCAGAGACCCAGTACTTC
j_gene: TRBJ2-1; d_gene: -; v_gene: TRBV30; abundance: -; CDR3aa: CAWILRGAGYNEQFF; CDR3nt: TGTGCCTGGATCTTAAGGGGGGCAGGCTACAATGAGCAGTTCTTC
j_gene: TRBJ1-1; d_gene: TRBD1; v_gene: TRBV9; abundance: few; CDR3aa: CASSGPGQGPAFF; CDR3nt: TGTGCCAGCAGCGGACCGGGACAGGGGCCAGCTTTCTTT
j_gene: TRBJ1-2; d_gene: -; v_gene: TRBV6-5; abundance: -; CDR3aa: CASSYSKRNYGYTF; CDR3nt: TGTGCCAGCAGTTACTCGAAACGGAACTATGGCTACACCTTC
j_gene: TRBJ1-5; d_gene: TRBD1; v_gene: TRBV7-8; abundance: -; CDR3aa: CASSEHDPGQGRNQPQHF; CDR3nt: TGTGCCAGCAGCGAACATGATCCGGGACAGGGGCGCAATCAGCCCCAGCATTTT
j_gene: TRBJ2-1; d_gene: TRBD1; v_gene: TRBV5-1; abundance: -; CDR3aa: CASSTTGTGLYNEQFF; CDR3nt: TGCGCCAGCAGCACAACCGGGACAGGCCTTTACAATGAGCAGTTCTTC
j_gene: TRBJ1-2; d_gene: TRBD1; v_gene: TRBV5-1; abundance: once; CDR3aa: CASSSGTGGAYGYTF; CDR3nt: TGCGCCAGCAGCTCCGGGACAGGGGGCGCCTATGGCTACACCTTC
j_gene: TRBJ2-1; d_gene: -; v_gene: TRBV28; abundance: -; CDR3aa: CASSYNEQFF; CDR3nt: TGTGCCAGCTCTTACAATGAGCAGTTCTTC
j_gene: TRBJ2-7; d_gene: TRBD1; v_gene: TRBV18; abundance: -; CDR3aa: CASSPGTGDEQYF; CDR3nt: TGTGCCAGCTCACCAGGGACAGGGGACGAGCAGTACTTC
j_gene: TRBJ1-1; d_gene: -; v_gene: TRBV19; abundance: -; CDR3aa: CASSREGTKNTEAFF; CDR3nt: TGTGCCAGTAGCCGGGAAGGGACAAAGAACACTGAAGCTTTCTTT
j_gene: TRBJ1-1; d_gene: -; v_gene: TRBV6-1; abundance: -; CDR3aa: CASSNQAYTEAFF; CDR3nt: TGTGCCAGCAGTAACCAGGCCTACACTGAAGCTTTCTTT